The source of this T cell receptor (beta chain) is a study of response to subunit inactivated influenza vaccine. Whole-study results and caveats: With each seasonal influenza vaccination, the authors suggested, few new T cells are recruited.

In TCRdb, the RT-PCR reads were re-called with MiXCR into one record per CDR3 protein. This sample has over 650,000 distinct CDR3 sequences; about 18% occur once, and the top ten carry about 11%. Losses at the gene ends were 3 bases for V and 3 bases for J; bases not matched to a gene: 6. This CDR3 has 15 residues. Germline values: CDR1 MGHRA, CDR2 YSYEKL. The sample holds a few counts of this clonotype. What it binds is not known. The TCR was taken from a man aged 50 to 59 who received an inactivated influenza vaccine. The sample here was PBMCs from blood, taken roughly 5 days after vaccination. The chain links TRBV4-1 to TRBJ2-5; 8 bases line up with TRBD2. Here the CDR3 DNA reads TGCGCCAGCAGCCATCCAGCGGGGGTGAAAGAGACCCAGTACTTC. Amino acid sequence: CASSHPAGVKETQYF.